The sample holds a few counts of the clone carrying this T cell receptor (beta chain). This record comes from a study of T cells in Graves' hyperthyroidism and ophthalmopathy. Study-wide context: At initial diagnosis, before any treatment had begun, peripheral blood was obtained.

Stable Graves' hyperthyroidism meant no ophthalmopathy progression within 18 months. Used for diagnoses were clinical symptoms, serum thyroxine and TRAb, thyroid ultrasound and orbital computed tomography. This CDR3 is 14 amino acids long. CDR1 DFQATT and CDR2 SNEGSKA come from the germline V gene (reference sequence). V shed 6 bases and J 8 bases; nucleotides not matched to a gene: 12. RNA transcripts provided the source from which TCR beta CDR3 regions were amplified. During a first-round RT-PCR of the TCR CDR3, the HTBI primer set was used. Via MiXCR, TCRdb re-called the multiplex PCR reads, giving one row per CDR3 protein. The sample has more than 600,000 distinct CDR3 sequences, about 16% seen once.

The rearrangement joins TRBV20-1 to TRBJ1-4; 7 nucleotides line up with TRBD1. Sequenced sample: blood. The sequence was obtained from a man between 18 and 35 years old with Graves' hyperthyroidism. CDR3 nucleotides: TGCAGTGCCCCTAGACAGGGTCGGGAAGAAAAACTGTTTTTT. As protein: CSAPRQGREEKLFF.